This T cell receptor beta chain was documented in a study of cytotoxic CD8 clonotypes in ibrutinib-treated CLL. With respect to this clone: The antigen remains unidentified.

Clones were sequenced by immunoSEQ multiplex PCR, and TCRdb holds only the in-frame ones, with some missing. The repertoire has some 70,000 clones, 90% of them found once; the top ten carry 3% to 3.5%. After removal of 4 bases from V and 6 bases from J, the junction contained 13 bases not matched to a gene. The CDR3 covers 17 residues. Germline V lookup: CDR1 SEHNR, CDR2 FQNEAQ (reference sequence). Overall study findings and caveats: The public clonotypes identified were infrequent and showed contraction or stability on treatment.

The starting material was PBMCs, obtained after 12 months of ibrutinib treatment. The chain employs TRBV7-9 and TRBJ2-5; TRBD2 matches at 11 bases. This receptor was taken from a human donor with chronic lymphocytic leukemia. The CDR3 nucleotides are TGTGCCAGCAGCTCTCGGACTAGCGGGTGGGTTCTGAAGACCCAGTACTTC. Translating gives CASSSRTSGWVLKTQYF.